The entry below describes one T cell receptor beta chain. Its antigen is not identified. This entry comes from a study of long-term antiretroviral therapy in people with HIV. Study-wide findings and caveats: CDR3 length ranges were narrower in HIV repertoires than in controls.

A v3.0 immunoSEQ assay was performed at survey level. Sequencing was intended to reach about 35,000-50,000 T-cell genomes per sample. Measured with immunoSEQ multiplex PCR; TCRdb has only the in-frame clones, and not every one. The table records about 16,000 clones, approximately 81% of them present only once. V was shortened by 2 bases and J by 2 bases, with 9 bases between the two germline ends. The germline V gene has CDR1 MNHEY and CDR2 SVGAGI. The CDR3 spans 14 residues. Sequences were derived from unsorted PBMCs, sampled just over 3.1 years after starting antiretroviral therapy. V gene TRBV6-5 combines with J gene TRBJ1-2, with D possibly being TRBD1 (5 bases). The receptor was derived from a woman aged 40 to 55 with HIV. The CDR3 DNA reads TGTGCCAGCAGTTACAGTGGGGCGAACTATGGCTACACCTTC. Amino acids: CASSYSGANYGYTF.